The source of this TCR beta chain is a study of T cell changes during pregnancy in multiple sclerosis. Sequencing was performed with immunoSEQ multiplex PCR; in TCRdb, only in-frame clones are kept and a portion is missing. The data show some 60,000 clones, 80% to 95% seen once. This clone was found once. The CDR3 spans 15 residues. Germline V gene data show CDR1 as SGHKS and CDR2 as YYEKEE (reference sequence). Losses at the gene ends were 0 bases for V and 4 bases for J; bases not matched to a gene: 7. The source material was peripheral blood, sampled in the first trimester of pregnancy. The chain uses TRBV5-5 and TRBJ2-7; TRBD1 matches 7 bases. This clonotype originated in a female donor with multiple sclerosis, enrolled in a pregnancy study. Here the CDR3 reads CASSLDRGTGYEQYF. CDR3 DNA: TGTGCCAGCAGCTTGGACAGGGGAACGGGGTACGAGCAGTACTTC.